This is a list of T cell receptor beta chains from one sample in a study of T cell clonotyping in hematopoietic cell transplantation. The assay was immunoSEQ multiplex PCR, and TCRdb's table has in-frame clones only and misses some. This sample carries 3,500 to 5,500 clones, roughly 96% of them seen once, and the ten largest clones take roughly 2.7%. The sequences come from PBMCs, collected 100 days after allogeneic stem cell transplant. All receptors come from a male patient aged 40-50 years who had an allogeneic stem cell transplant from a related donor, so the T cells may come from the graft donor. Some clones in this sample may be carry-over from other donors' samples. CDR3s include the opening cysteine and the closing phenylalanine or tryptophan. Each record gives: CDR3 DNA, CDR3 protein, V gene, J gene, D gene, clone size. A D gene is named only where the DNA matches it firmly. Clone size is not always given. Where it is, it says once, few, many or a class for expanded clones.

CDR3nt: TGTGCCAGCAGCCCGCCACCGGGACAAACCTACGAGCAGTACTTC
CDR3aa: CASSPPPGQTYEQYF
v_gene: TRBV7-2
j_gene: TRBJ2-7
d_gene: NA
abundance: NA

CDR3nt: TGCGCCAGCAGCACCCGGACGGAGAACACTGAAGCTTTCTTT
CDR3aa: CASSTRTENTEAFF
v_gene: TRBV4-1
j_gene: TRBJ1-1
d_gene: NA
abundance: NA

CDR3nt: TGCGCCAGCAGCCCCTCGGGGCGGATCTCTGGAAACACCATATATTTT
CDR3aa: CASSPSGRISGNTIYF
v_gene: TRBV4-3
j_gene: TRBJ1-3
d_gene: NA
abundance: few

CDR3nt: TGTGCCAGCAGCTTAGGGACAGCGGGCGCCGGGGAGCTGTTTTTT
CDR3aa: CASSLGTAGAGELFF
v_gene: TRBV7-3
j_gene: TRBJ2-2
d_gene: NA
abundance: NA

CDR3nt: TGTGCCAGCTCTTATGGACTAGCGGGGGGGCCCCGGACCCAGTACTTC
CDR3aa: CASSYGLAGGPRTQYF
v_gene: TRBV18
j_gene: TRBJ2-5
d_gene: TRBD2
abundance: few

CDR3nt: TGTGCCAGCAGCTTAGTCCAGGACAGGGTTCTTACTAATGAAAAACTGTTTTTT
CDR3aa: CASSLVQDRVLTNEKLFF
v_gene: TRBV7-9
j_gene: TRBJ1-4
d_gene: TRBD1
abundance: NA

CDR3nt: TGTGCCAGCAGTGACCCTTCAGGTTCCTCCTACGAGCAGTACTTC
CDR3aa: CASSDPSGSSYEQYF
v_gene: TRBV25-1
j_gene: TRBJ2-7
d_gene: NA
abundance: NA

CDR3nt: TGCGCCAGCAGCGCCGGGACTAGCGGCTACGAGCAGTACTTC
CDR3aa: CASSAGTSGYEQYF
v_gene: TRBV5-1
j_gene: TRBJ2-7
d_gene: TRBD2
abundance: NA

CDR3nt: TGTGCCTGGAGTGTACAGTACGAGCAGTACTTC
CDR3aa: CAWSVQYEQYF
v_gene: TRBV30
j_gene: TRBJ2-7
d_gene: NA
abundance: NA

CDR3nt: TGCGCCAGCAGCCAGATCTTCTGGGCACTAGAATTTAGCACAGATACGCAGTATTTT
CDR3aa: CASSQIFWALEFSTDTQYF
v_gene: TRBV4-1
j_gene: TRBJ2-3
d_gene: NA
abundance: NA

CDR3nt: TGTGCCAGCAGGCCACAGGGGAGTCTTAATGGCTACACCTTC
CDR3aa: CASRPQGSLNGYTF
v_gene: TRBV6-5
j_gene: TRBJ1-2
d_gene: TRBD1
abundance: once

CDR3nt: TGTGCCAGCAGCTTGGGGGACAGGGAGCTTGAAAAACTGTTTTTT
CDR3aa: CASSLGDRELEKLFF
v_gene: TRBV7-2
j_gene: TRBJ1-4
d_gene: TRBD1
abundance: NA

CDR3nt: TGCGCCAGCAGCCAAAGCAGGGGGGTAACTAATGAAAAACTGTTTTTT
CDR3aa: CASSQSRGVTNEKLFF
v_gene: TRBV4-3
j_gene: TRBJ1-4
d_gene: TRBD1
abundance: NA